The rows below give T cell receptor beta chains drawn from one sample of a study of post-analysis software for immune sequencing data. TCRdb re-derived calls from the PCR reads in MiXCR, one entry per CDR3 protein. The sample comprises around 260,000 distinct CDR3 sequences, 30% to 45% of which are singletons, and approximately 4.6% rests with the top ten. What was sequenced was blood. The receptors originated from a girl aged 5-17 years with multiple sclerosis. Both conserved end residues are part of each CDR3. The order of the fields is clone size, D gene, CDR3 length, V gene, J gene, CDR3 protein, CDR3 DNA. D genes are given only for firm matches. Clone size appears in some rows only: once, few, many, or a class for an expanded clone.

many,NA,14,TRBV6-5,TRBJ2-1,CASSYSKSQNEQFF,TGTGCCAGCAGTTACTCGAAAAGTCAGAATGAGCAGTTCTTC
few,TRBD2,15,TRBV5-1,TRBJ2-3,CASSRSGSYTDTQYF,TGCGCCAGCAGCCGAAGCGGGAGTTACACAGATACGCAGTATTTT
many,NA,10,TRBV20-1,TRBJ2-1,CSASWDKQFF,TGCAGTGCTAGTTGGGATAAGCAGTTCTTC
many,TRBD2,15,TRBV11-2,TRBJ2-1,CASSLGVGGDNEQFF,TGTGCCAGCAGCTTAGGCGTCGGGGGGGACAATGAGCAGTTCTTC
many,TRBD1,18,TRBV6-1,TRBJ1-3,CASSRKSGQGARGNTIYF,TGTGCCAGCAGCCGAAAGAGTGGACAGGGGGCGCGAGGAAACACCATATATTTT
many,NA,13,TRBV6-6,TRBJ1-2,CASSYTGGYGYTF,TGTGCCAGCAGTTATACGGGGGGCTATGGCTACACCTTC
NA,NA,15,TRBV6-5,TRBJ2-1,CASSGGPNSYNEQFF,TGTGCCAGCAGTGGCGGACCGAACTCCTACAATGAGCAGTTCTTC
NA,NA,18,TRBV20-1,TRBJ2-7,CSAPKGGATKTITYEQYF,TGCAGTGCTCCAAAGGGGGGGGCCACCAAGACAATAACCTACGAGCAGTACTTC
many,TRBD2,15,TRBV20-1,TRBJ2-1,CSAWGGLAGRNEQFF,TGCAGTGCTTGGGGGGGACTAGCGGGGCGCAATGAGCAGTTCTTC
many,NA,14,TRBV27,TRBJ2-7,CASSSSDRTYEQYF,TGTGCCAGCAGTTCAAGCGACAGAACCTACGAGCAGTACTTC
NA,NA,14,TRBV20-1,TRBJ1-1,CSAHPRGEFTEAFF,TGCAGTGCCCACCCCAGGGGAGAGTTCACTGAAGCTTTCTTT
many,TRBD2,20,TRBV3-1,TRBJ2-3,CASSPGLAGPSLFSTDTQYF,TGTGCCAGCAGCCCTGGACTAGCGGGGCCGTCGTTATTTAGCACAGATACGCAGTATTTT
NA,NA,14,TRBV2,TRBJ2-6,CASTRISGANVLTF,TGTGCCAGCACCCGTATCTCTGGGGCCAACGTCCTGACTTTC
many,TRBD2,15,TRBV24-1,TRBJ2-1,CATSDRSAGGDEQFF,TGTGCCACCAGTGATCGAAGCGCGGGGGGGGATGAGCAGTTCTTC
many,NA,12,TRBV29-1,TRBJ1-2,CSVEVQPYGYTF,TGCAGCGTTGAAGTCCAGCCCTATGGCTACACCTTC
NA,NA,14,TRBV20-1,TRBJ1-6,CSASRGGGGSPLHF,TGCAGTGCTAGTAGAGGGGGAGGAGGTTCACCCCTCCACTTT
NA,TRBD1,16,TRBV7-3,TRBJ2-3,CASSFRDRNRTDTQYF,TGTGCCAGCAGCTTTAGGGACAGAAACAGAACAGATACGCAGTATTTT
NA,NA,14,TRBV9,TRBJ2-1,CASSDADGYNEQFF,TGTGCCAGCAGCGATGCAGACGGTTACAATGAGCAGTTCTTC
few,TRBD1,15,TRBV28,TRBJ1-6,CASSFRQGENSPLHF,TGTGCCAGCAGTTTTAGGCAGGGGGAGAATTCACCCCTCCACTTT
many,NA,16,TRBV7-8,TRBJ2-3,CASSLTYSGTMDTQYF,TGTGCCAGCAGCCTTACATATAGCGGAACGATGGATACGCAGTATTTT
NA,NA,14,TRBV21-1,TRBJ2-3,CASSSGESTDTQYF,TGTGCCAGCAGTAGCGGGGAAAGCACAGATACGCAGTATTTT
NA,NA,13,TRBV7-2,TRBJ1-5,CASSLVVAKPQHF,TGTGCCAGCAGCTTAGTTGTGGCTAAGCCCCAGCATTTT
many,TRBD2,15,TRBV28,TRBJ2-5,CASSLSLAGSETQYF,TGTGCCAGCAGTTTATCGCTAGCGGGAAGCGAGACCCAGTACTTC
once,TRBD1,12,TRBV25-1,TRBJ1-4,CASSEGQEKLFF,TGTGCCAGCAGTGAGGGACAGGAAAAACTGTTTTTT
NA,NA,14,TRBV2,TRBJ1-4,CASSEPSSGEKLFF,TGTGCCAGCAGTGAACCCAGTTCCGGCGAAAAACTGTTTTTT
many,NA,14,TRBV12-3/TRBV12-4,TRBJ1-5,CASSLATGPQPQHF,TGTGCCAGCAGTTTAGCGACGGGGCCTCAGCCCCAGCATTTT
few,NA,17,TRBV12-3/TRBV12-4,TRBJ1-1,CASTYDGAGSSNTEAFF,TGTGCCAGCACCTATGATGGTGCAGGGAGCTCGAACACTGAAGCTTTCTTT
many,NA,14,TRBV29-1,TRBJ2-5,CSVEGAGLRETQYF,TGCAGCGTTGAAGGGGCAGGCCTACGGGAGACCCAGTACTTC
few,TRBD2,18,TRBV6-5,TRBJ2-1,CASSYFRGGGSSYNEQFF,TGTGCCAGCAGTTACTTTCGCGGGGGGGGGTCCTCCTACAATGAGCAGTTCTTC
many,TRBD2,14,TRBV20-1,TRBJ2-3,CSATKRGGTDTQYF,TGCAGTGCTACTAAGCGGGGGGGCACAGATACGCAGTATTTT
few,NA,13,TRBV3-1,TRBJ1-1,CASSRVVNTEAFF,TGTGCCAGCAGCAGGGTCGTGAACACTGAAGCTTTCTTT
NA,NA,13,TRBV19,TRBJ1-1,CASSTLMNTEAFF,TGTGCCAGTAGTACTCTTATGAACACTGAAGCTTTCTTT
medium-sized,NA,14,TRBV3-1,TRBJ2-7,CASSQGGRTYEQYF,TGTGCCAGCAGCCAAGGTGGGAGAACCTACGAGCAGTACTTC
NA,NA,14,TRBV28,TRBJ1-1,CASSNFGSNTEAFF,TGTGCCAGCAGCAATTTCGGGAGTAACACTGAAGCTTTCTTT
NA,NA,17,TRBV4-1,TRBJ2-7,CASSQSIRDKTSYEQYF,TGCGCCAGCAGCCAATCGATCCGGGACAAAACCTCCTACGAGCAGTACTTC